The table lists the clone carrying this T cell receptor beta chain with many counts. What it recognizes is unknown. Among the participants, healthy controls were blood bank volunteers in Maryland, USA. With 10-nucleotide random UMIs, 5'RACE was used to make the cDNA. TCRdb re-analysed the 5' RACE reads in MiXCR, keeping a single row per CDR3 protein. The sample includes 57,000 or so distinct CDR3 sequences, about an eighth of them seen just once. This sample is part of a study of neurological immune-mediated disorders. The CDR3 contains 16 residues. Germline V gives CDR1 MNHEY, CDR2 SVGAGI. J gave up 0 bases and V 1 base, and 4 bases lay outside the gene matches. Findings and limits, study-wide: HTLV-1-associated myelopathy showed the most TCR clonal expansion; multiple sclerosis the least, below healthy controls.

This receptor was obtained from a man between 60 and 75 years old in good health. The gene calls are TRBV6-5 and TRBJ2-3; TRBD2 aligns across 7 bases. The source material was PBMCs. The CDR3 nucleotides read TGTGCCAGCAGTTACTGTGGGGGGGTGAGCACAGATACGCAGTATTTT. Its protein product is CASSYCGGVSTDTQYF.